This is a list of T cell receptor beta chains from one sample in a study of T-cell reconstitution after alpha-beta-depleted transplantation in children. TCRdb redid the calling of the PCR reads with MiXCR, one entry per CDR3 protein. The top ten hold 2% to 3% of the sample, which has around 370,000 distinct CDR3 sequences, about a tenth seen once. Specimen: PBMCs from the stem cell graft donor, collected from the stem cell graft. The receptor set was obtained from a human donor who donated a stem cell graft to a child with acute lymphoblastic leukemia. Each CDR3 is given without its conserved first and last residue. The order of the fields is J gene, D gene, V gene, CDR3 protein. The D gene is left open where the match is weak.

J: TRBJ2-1
D: -
V: TRBV20-1
CDR3: SARDPRRVGYNEQF

J: TRBJ2-5
D: TRBD2
V: TRBV29-1
CDR3: SVPTSGQETQY

J: TRBJ2-3
D: TRBD2
V: TRBV5-1
CDR3: ASTLAGDTQY

J: TRBJ1-5
D: -
V: TRBV20-1
CDR3: SASIGQGTWSNQPQH

J: TRBJ1-5
D: -
V: TRBV7-9
CDR3: ASSRGNQPQH

J: TRBJ2-3
D: -
V: TRBV6-2/TRBV6-3
CDR3: ASSYASPAQY

J: TRBJ1-1
D: -
V: TRBV4-2
CDR3: ASSHQTPDLTEAF

J: TRBJ1-5
D: TRBD1
V: TRBV7-2
CDR3: ASRPTGGLNQPQH

J: TRBJ2-5
D: TRBD2
V: TRBV9
CDR3: ASSTSGGAGGETQY

J: TRBJ2-1
D: TRBD2
V: TRBV7-2
CDR3: ASSLRAGGPYEQF

J: TRBJ2-7
D: -
V: TRBV27
CDR3: ASSLIRESHEQY

J: TRBJ1-5
D: -
V: TRBV28
CDR3: ASSEAGNQPQH

J: TRBJ2-1
D: TRBD1
V: TRBV29-1
CDR3: SAGKGGYEQF

J: TRBJ2-5
D: -
V: TRBV18
CDR3: ASSPPIQGIQETQY

J: TRBJ1-1
D: TRBD1
V: TRBV5-1
CDR3: ASSHRDRGVGTEAF

J: TRBJ2-3
D: -
V: TRBV14
CDR3: ASSHGLWSTDTQY

J: TRBJ2-5
D: -
V: TRBV5-6
CDR3: ASSLLSLETQY

J: TRBJ2-2
D: TRBD1
V: TRBV4-1
CDR3: ASSQVTGRSGELF

J: TRBJ1-6
D: -
V: TRBV5-1
CDR3: ASSLSRSSQMDSPLH

J: TRBJ2-2
D: TRBD2
V: TRBV5-1
CDR3: ASSLTSGRSTGELF

J: TRBJ2-5
D: TRBD2
V: TRBV3-1
CDR3: ASSQVSGRETQY

J: TRBJ1-1
D: TRBD1
V: TRBV4-1
CDR3: ASSHGTGTTEAF

J: TRBJ2-5
D: -
V: TRBV6-6
CDR3: ASSSQGRETQY

J: TRBJ2-3
D: TRBD2
V: TRBV29-1
CDR3: SAYSGRGTDTQY

J: TRBJ2-5
D: -
V: TRBV29-1
CDR3: SVEPRREEETQY

J: TRBJ2-1
D: TRBD2
V: TRBV12-3/TRBV12-4
CDR3: AGLAGVEGEQF

J: TRBJ1-1
D: -
V: TRBV12-3/TRBV12-4
CDR3: ASSLPGLRNTEAF

J: TRBJ2-5
D: -
V: TRBV7-9
CDR3: ASSSLRETQY

J: TRBJ1-2
D: -
V: TRBV6-1
CDR3: ASTDYGQKSYGYT

J: TRBJ2-1
D: -
V: TRBV3-1
CDR3: ASSRPGTRLYNEQF

J: TRBJ2-7
D: -
V: TRBV11-1
CDR3: ASSSHRGAPYEQY

J: TRBJ1-1
D: -
V: TRBV5-5
CDR3: GSSFRAGVGTEAF

J: TRBJ1-6
D: TRBD1
V: TRBV11-2
CDR3: ASSPGTGGSPLH

J: TRBJ2-5
D: TRBD2
V: TRBV29-1
CDR3: SVEDSGSQETQY

J: TRBJ2-5
D: -
V: TRBV7-3
CDR3: ASSLSAGAETQY

J: TRBJ1-5
D: TRBD1
V: TRBV15
CDR3: ATSRWTGGNQPQH

J: TRBJ2-4
D: TRBD1
V: TRBV15
CDR3: ATSRTGQGSPEAKNIQY

J: TRBJ2-1
D: TRBD1
V: TRBV7-2
CDR3: ASSSGQAWGEQF

J: TRBJ2-1
D: -
V: TRBV7-3
CDR3: ASSSRKPSSTNEQF

J: TRBJ2-7
D: -
V: TRBV25-1
CDR3: ASSEGPGVSYEQY

J: TRBJ1-2
D: TRBD1
V: TRBV28
CDR3: ASSSGQGIGYGYT

J: TRBJ2-1
D: TRBD2
V: TRBV20-1
CDR3: SARGSGFSYNEQF

J: TRBJ2-1
D: -
V: TRBV19
CDR3: ASSMISGQYNEQF

J: TRBJ2-7
D: -
V: TRBV27
CDR3: ASSLRGIAYEQY

J: TRBJ1-5
D: -
V: TRBV3-1
CDR3: ASSPTWGSNQPQH